This T cell receptor beta chain was observed in a study of breast tumors, draining lymph nodes, adjacent tissues (dated by TCRdb to 2016 to 2017). Some background on the complete study: TCR beta repertoires were compared across tumor, adjacent nontumor tissue and axillary lymph nodes obtained from breast cancer patients. The study was designed to assess the relationships and possible T-cell exchange between tumor, surrounding tissue and draining lymph node repertoires in human breast cancer.

This clonotype has a handful of counts. The antigen this receptor binds is unknown. The germline gene is not matched at one end of the junction; a read error may be the cause. In the germline V gene, CDR1 corresponds to MNHEY and CDR2 to SVGEGT. Including cysteine and phenylalanine, the CDR3 has 11 amino acids. Only the CDR3 portion is preserved as DNA: 33 bases, with reading frame beginning at the first base. Sequencing used an Illumina HiSeq 2000. Multiplex PCR amplification was used to generate the TCR beta chain libraries. The amplified TCR beta chain products were analyzed by high-throughput sequencing. The public sequencing data were trimmed at Q25 with fastp and processed into clonotypes with MiXCR by TCRdb, which kept only in-frame beta chains. Entries are consolidated by CDR3 protein sequence, retaining the most common genes and DNA. Across this sample there are about 180,000 distinct CDR3 sequences, with about 33% seen only once. The top ten constitute 3.8% of the sample.

Lymph node samples came from the axillary draining lymph nodes of breast cancer patients. General study outcomes and caveats: In luminal-like breast cancer, tumor and nontumor tissue repertoires resembled each other significantly more than in basal-like breast cancer. The conclusion that tumor T cells originate in lymph nodes was framed as consistent with a hypothesis rather than directly demonstrated. A scenario in which most tumor T cells derive from the lymph node and then expand within tumor tissue was judged to be consistent with the data. Tumor T-cell repertoires showed less diversity than lymph node repertoires and more diversity than nontumor tissue repertoires, and tumor T-cell repertoires showed preferential V and J gene usage.

The rearrangement combines TRBV6-2 or TRBV6-3 with TRBJ2-5; a tentative D call is TRBD2 (5 bases match). This receptor was taken from a female donor with breast cancer. Some clones in this sample may be carry-over from other donors' samples. Sequencing was done on a sample of axillary lymph node tissue. The CDR3 here reads CASSHSGEPFF. At the DNA level, the sequence is TGTGCCAGCAGTCACTCCGGGGAACCCTTCTTC.